This TCR beta chain derives from a study of spatial heterogeneity in lung cancer. Whole-study context: Beta-chain sequences were consistently detected more often than alpha-chain sequences.

Time point of the sample: sample taken at primary tumor resection. From tumor, nontumor lung or frozen PBMC, whole RNA was taken unsorted for sequencing. This clonotype was seen many times. This CDR3 is built from 10 residues. V was clipped by 4 bases and J by 6 bases, with 2 bases between them. The germline gives CDR1 SGHRS, CDR2 YFSETQ. Each CDR3 protein gets one entry after TCRdb re-called the 5' RACE reads with MiXCR. This table holds about 17,000 distinct CDR3 sequences, around a fifth found once. This chain connects TRBV5-1 to TRBJ2-1; D call uncertain. The sequences come from PBMCs, collected at surgery. The TCR comes from a female donor with early-stage non-small cell lung cancer. DNA of the CDR3: TGCGCCAGCAGCCTCAATGAGCAGTTCTTC. Its protein product is CASSLNEQFF.